These 18 T cell receptor beta chains were all obtained from the same sample, sequenced in a study of post-analysis software for immune sequencing data. Incorporated into the TCR beta cDNA libraries were unique molecular identifiers, which served to reduce PCR and sequencing biases. One entry per CDR3 protein, called by TCRdb with MiXCR from the PCR reads. The table includes hundreds of thousands of distinct CDR3 sequences, 30% detected once. For these TCRs, the target antigens are not known. Study outcomes and limitations: Patients showed TRBV5-6, TRBV5-1 and TRBV20-1 among a few TRBV segments more frequent than in controls.

Sequencing was performed on blood. These receptors originate from a girl aged 10-17 years with multiple sclerosis.

J is TRBJ1-5 and V is TRBV6-5, with D maybe TRBD1 (6 bases). CDR3 length: 14 amino acids. The germline CDR1 and CDR2 sequences are MNHEY and SVGAGI. Trimming cost V 4 bases and J 5 bases, with 12 bases left between them. CDR3 protein: CASSSGTRDQPQHF. The CDR3 DNA follows: TGTGCCAGCAGTTCAGGGACAAGAGATCAGCCCCAGCATTTT.

The chain has TRBV20-1 and TRBJ2-1; 10 nucleotides align to TRBD1. Germline trimming cut 6 bases from V and 4 bases from J; bases unmatched to any gene: 6. The CDR3 sequence is 14 residues long. Germline values: CDR1 DFQATT, CDR2 SNEGSKA (reference sequence). In DNA, the CDR3 is TGCAGTGCCAGTTGGGACAGGGGTTACAATGAGCAGTTCTTC. As protein: CSASWDRGYNEQFF.

The chain carries TRBV7-2 and TRBJ2-3; maybe TRBD2 (5 bases). This CDR3 is 16 amino acids long. In germline, CDR1 is SGHTA, CDR2 FQGNSA. V lost 1 base, J lost 5 bases, and 16 bases lay in between. Here the CDR3 reads CASSLGSSLAGDTQYF. The CDR3 nucleotides are TGTGCCAGCAGCTTAGGAAGTTCTTTGGCGGGAGATACGCAGTATTTT.

The CDR3 loop is CSASPTENYEQYF. The CDR3 DNA follows: TGCAGTGCTAGCCCGACAGAAAACTACGAGCAGTACTTC. J is TRBJ2-7 and V is TRBV20-1; tentatively, D is TRBD1 (5 bases). CDR1 and CDR2 from the germline V gene are DFQATT and SNEGSKA (reference sequence). With 3 bases removed from V and 3 bases from J, the gap between germline ends came to 12 bases. This CDR3 is built from 13 residues.

In the case of this clonotype: Because the CDR3 is missing its conserved closing phenylalanine or tryptophan, this is likely a read error. The CDR3, as DNA: TGCAGCACCGAAGGGACGGCCATCACAACTAGCACAGATACGCAGTATTTG. As protein: CSTEGTAITTSTDTQYL. The chain has TRBV29-1 and TRBJ2-3; D is possibly TRBD1 or TRBD2 (5 bases each). Trimming took off 8 bases at V and 0 bases at J, with 24 bases between the two ends. CDR3 length equals 17 residues. Germline V gene lookup returns CDR1 SQVTM and CDR2 ANQGSEA.

This clonotype has only a few counts. This sequence joins TRBV19 and TRBJ2-1, with 7 positions matching TRBD1. CDR1 LNHDA and CDR2 SQIVND come from the germline V gene (reference sequence). V lost 5 bases and J lost 8; bases outside the gene matches: 6. The CDR3 is 13 residues long. The CDR3 DNA is TGTGCCAGTAGTCGGGCAGGGGGTGATGAGCAGTTCTTC. It codes for CASSRAGGDEQFF.

The rearrangement links TRBV29-1 to TRBJ2-7; D possibly corresponds to TRBD1 (6 bases). Germline V gene sequence: CDR1 SQVTM, CDR2 ANQGSEA. CDR3 length equals 12 residues. Trimming shortened V by 4 bases and J by 6 bases, and 13 bases separated the two germline ends. The CDR3 region has the DNA TGCAGCGTTGTTGACAGGCTGGGCGAGCAGTACTTC. This sequence encodes CSVVDRLGEQYF.

The V and J genes are TRBV7-9 and TRBJ2-7; the match to TRBD1 covers 7 bases. This CDR3 region has 14 residues. Germline CDR1 and CDR2: SEHNR and FQNEAQ (reference sequence). V dropped 2 bases and J dropped 2; count of bases not matched to a gene: 3. Here the CDR3 DNA reads TGTGCCAGCAGCTTAACAGGGGACCCCTACGAGCAGTACTTC. Amino acid sequence: CASSLTGDPYEQYF. Supplemented by reference TRBV7-9 and TRBJ2-7, the full variable domain reads DTGVSQNPRHKITKRGQNVTFRCDPISEHNRLYWYRQTLGQGPEFLTYFQNEAQLEKSRLLSDRFSAERPKGSFSTLEIQRTEQGDSAMYLCASSLTGDPYEQYFGPGTRLTVT.

CDR3 sequence: CSAMGSISPDTQYF. CDR3 nucleotides: TGCAGTGCCATGGGGTCGATATCTCCAGATACGCAGTATTTT. The chain is built from TRBV20-1 and TRBJ2-3; D is uncertain. With 6 bases removed from V and 4 bases from J, the gap between germline ends came to 17 bases. The CDR3 runs 14 residues. From germline, CDR1 is DFQATT and CDR2 SNEGSKA (reference sequence).

The gene calls are TRBV6-1 and TRBJ2-3; 7 bases agree with TRBD1. V shed 3 bases and J 4 bases; nucleotides not matched to a gene: 4. Germline V gene data show CDR1 as MNHNS and CDR2 as SASEGT. There are 14 residues in the CDR3. CDR3 residues: CASSERQGPDTQYF. As DNA, the CDR3 is TGTGCCAGCAGTGAGCGACAGGGCCCAGATACGCAGTATTTT.

The V call is TRBV10-3, the J call TRBJ1-2, with D possibly TRBD1 on 5 matching bases. This CDR3 is 17 amino acids long. The germline V gene encodes CDR1 ENHRY and CDR2 SYGVKD. The V and J ends lost 0 bases and 4 bases respectively, with 18 bases between them. CDR3 sequence reads: CAISESLKGTVPYGYTF. CDR3 DNA: TGTGCCATCAGTGAGTCGTTAAAGGGGACGGTCCCCTATGGCTACACCTTC.

A few counts support this clonotype. The gene calls are TRBV7-2 and TRBJ2-3; 12 nucleotides agree with TRBD2. Germline CDR1 SGHTA, CDR2 FQGNSA. V was clipped by 2 bases and J by 12 bases; unmatched bases: 6. The CDR3 is 14 residues long. The CDR3 loop is CASSLQTSGRTQYF. The CDR3 DNA reads TGTGCCAGCAGCTTACAGACTAGCGGGAGAACCCAGTATTTT.

The rearrangement joins TRBV6-5 to TRBJ2-7, with 7 bases lining up with TRBD1. Germline trimming cut 7 bases from V and 2 bases from J; bases unmatched to any gene: 8. CDR1 MNHEY and CDR2 SVGAGI come from the germline V gene. The CDR3 totals 14 residues. The CDR3 is CASKNTRGPYEQYF. CDR3 bases: TGTGCCAGCAAAAACACGAGGGGGCCCTACGAGCAGTACTTC.

The V and J genes are TRBV6-1 and TRBJ1-5; D may be TRBD1 (5 bases). From germline, CDR1 is MNHNS and CDR2 SASEGT. The V and J ends lost 7 bases and 1 base respectively, with 14 bases between them. CDR3 size: 15 residues. CDR3 amino acids: CASKPRGTSNQPQHF. In DNA, the CDR3 is TGTGCCAGCAAACCGAGGGGTACGAGCAATCAGCCCCAGCATTTT.

This clonotype came up a few times. The V and J genes are TRBV7-2 and TRBJ2-7, with 14 bases identical to TRBD2. The J segment lost 9 bases and the V segment lost 3 bases, leaving 13 bases of the junction unmatched. The CDR3 spans 17 residues. CDR1 is SGHTA, CDR2 FQGNSA, per germline. Here the CDR3 reads CASSFAAGTSGSLGQYF. CDR3 coding DNA: TGTGCCAGCAGCTTCGCAGCCGGGACTAGCGGGAGTTTAGGGCAGTACTTC.

This clonotype was recorded a few times. This rearrangement joins TRBV12-3 or TRBV12-4 to TRBJ1-4; no reliable D call. With 7 bases removed from V and 8 bases from J, the gap between germline ends came to 17 bases. This CDR3 contains 14 residues. Written as DNA, the CDR3 is TGTGCCAGCACTCGGGGAATTGGGGAAGAAAAACTGTTTTTT. Amino acids: CASTRGIGEEKLFF.

This clonotype appeared a few times. This chain links TRBV7-2 with TRBJ2-1; TRBD2 matches 9 bases. V lost 5 bases, J lost 0 bases, and 11 bases stayed unmatched. The germline V gene encodes CDR1 SGHTA and CDR2 FQGNSA. CDR3 length: 18 amino acids. CDR3: CASSPRPGTSFSYNEQFF. The CDR3 coding sequence is TGTGCCAGCAGCCCCCGCCCCGGGACTAGCTTCTCCTACAATGAGCAGTTCTTC.

This clonotype was counted many times. The V and J genes are TRBV29-1 and TRBJ2-1, with 10 nucleotides matching TRBD2. V gave up 6 bases and J gave up 5 bases; unmatched junction bases: 7. The CDR3 loop spans 14 amino acids. CDR1 is SQVTM and CDR2 is ANQGSEA in the germline V gene. The CDR3, as DNA: TGCAGCGTCGGTCTAGCGGGAGCAAACAATGAGCAGTTCTTC. Encoded protein: CSVGLAGANNEQFF.